The TCR beta chain under discussion was sequenced for a study of response to subunit inactivated influenza vaccine. The study, taken as a whole, reports: The authors suggested that every seasonal influenza vaccination recruits few new T cells.

TCRdb recomputed calls from the RT-PCR reads with MiXCR, one row per CDR3 protein. The sample has roughly 170,000 distinct CDR3 sequences; about 9.3% are singletons. On this clonotype: What it binds is not known.

This clonotype was obtained from a man aged 45 to 65 who received an inactivated influenza vaccine. This sample comprised non-naive T cells sorted from PBMCs, obtained on the day of vaccination.

CDR3 sequence (DNA): TGTGCCAGCAGCTTGGCGGGTGGGCAGTACTTC. Amino acids: CASSLAGGQYF. The chain recombines TRBV5-8 with TRBJ2-7; no definite D call. CDR1 SGHTS and CDR2 YDEGEE come from the germline V gene. V dropped 0 bases and J dropped 9 bases, with 7 bases sitting between them. The CDR3 consists of 11 residues.